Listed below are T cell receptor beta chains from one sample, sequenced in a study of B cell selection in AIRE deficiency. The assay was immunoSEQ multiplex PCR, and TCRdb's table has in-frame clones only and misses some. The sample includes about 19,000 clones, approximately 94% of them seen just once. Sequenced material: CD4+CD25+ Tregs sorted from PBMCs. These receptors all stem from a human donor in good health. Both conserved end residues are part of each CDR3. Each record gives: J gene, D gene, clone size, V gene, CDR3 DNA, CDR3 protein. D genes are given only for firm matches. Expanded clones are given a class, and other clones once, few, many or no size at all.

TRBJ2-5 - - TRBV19 TGTGCCAGTAGTATTGGAGGAGCCCAAGAGACCCAGTACTTC CASSIGGAQETQYF
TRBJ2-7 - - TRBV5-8 TGTGCCAGCAGCTGGGTGGGGGACGAAGCTTACGAGCAGTACTTC CASSWVGDEAYEQYF
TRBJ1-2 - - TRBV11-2 TGTGCCAGCAGCTTAAGGGCAGCCCTCAACTATGGCTACACCTTC CASSLRAALNYGYTF
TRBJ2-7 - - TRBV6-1 TGTGCCAGCAGTGAATGGGGCTCCTACGAGCAGTACTTC CASSEWGSYEQYF
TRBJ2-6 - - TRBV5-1 TGCGCCAGCAGCCCGGGCTCTGGGGCCAACGTCCTGACTTTC CASSPGSGANVLTF
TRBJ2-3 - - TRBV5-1 TGCGCCAGCAGAACCGGCGATACGCAGTATTTT CASRTGDTQYF
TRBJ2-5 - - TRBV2 TGTGCCAGCAGTCAGACAGTGGTAGAGACCCAGTACTTC CASSQTVVETQYF
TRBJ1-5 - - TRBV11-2 TGTGCCAGCAGCTACCTGGGACCCTTGGGGAACAATCAGCCCCAGCATTTT CASSYLGPLGNNQPQHF
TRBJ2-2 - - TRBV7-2 TGTGCCAGCAGCTTAGCGCGCACTAGAGCTGGGGAGCTGTTTTTT CASSLARTRAGELFF
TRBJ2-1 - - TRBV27 TGTGCCAGCAGTTTATCGCCCCGGCATTACAATGAGCAGTTCTTC CASSLSPRHYNEQFF
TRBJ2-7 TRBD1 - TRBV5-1 TGCGCCAGCAGCCCTGGGGGGACAGGGGTCTACGAGCAGTACTTC CASSPGGTGVYEQYF
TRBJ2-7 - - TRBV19 TGTGCCAGTAGTCTCCGAGGGAGCTACGAGCAGTACTTC CASSLRGSYEQYF
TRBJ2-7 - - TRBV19 TGTGCCAGTAGTTCTTACGGACAGACCTACGAGCAGTACTTC CASSSYGQTYEQYF
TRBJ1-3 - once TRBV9 TGTGCCAGCAGCGGGGACATTTACTCTGGAAACACCATATATTTT CASSGDIYSGNTIYF
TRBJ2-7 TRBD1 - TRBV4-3 TGCGCCAGCAGCCAAGCCTCAGGGGGCCAGGGGTACTTC CASSQASGGQGYF
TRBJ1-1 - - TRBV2 TGTGCCAGCAGTGTATCCCAGCTCGTAACTGAAGCTTTCTTT CASSVSQLVTEAFF
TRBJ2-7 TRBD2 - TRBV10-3 TGTGCCACCGGACTAGCGGGAGTCAGCGAGCAGTACTTC CATGLAGVSEQYF
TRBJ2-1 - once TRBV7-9 TGTGCCAGCAGCCCCGACAGCGGCAAGCAGTTCTTC CASSPDSGKQFF
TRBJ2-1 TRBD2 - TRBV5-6 TGTGCCAGCAGCCGACTAGCGGGAAGCGGGGAGCAGTTCTTC CASSRLAGSGEQFF
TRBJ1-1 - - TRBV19 TGTGCCAGTAGGACTAGGGGTTGGGACACTGAAGCTTTCTTT CASRTRGWDTEAFF
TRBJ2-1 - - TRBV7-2 TGTGCCAGCAGCTTAGCCTCAGAAAAGCAGTTCTTC CASSLASEKQFF
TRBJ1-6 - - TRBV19 TGTGCCAGTACCACGATGGGGTACAATTCACCCCTCCACTTT CASTTMGYNSPLHF
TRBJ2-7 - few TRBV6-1 TGTGCCAGCAGTGAAGGGGGAGTTCCAACCTACGAGCAGTACTTC CASSEGGVPTYEQYF
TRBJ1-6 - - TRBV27 TGTGCCAGCAGTTTAGTGGGGTCACCCCTCCACTTT CASSLVGSPLHF
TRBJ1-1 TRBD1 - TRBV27 TGTGCCAGCAGTCCATATCTGACAGGGCCCACTGAAGCTTTCTTT CASSPYLTGPTEAFF
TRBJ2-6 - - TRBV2 TGTGCCAGCAGTGTAAGGGACTCAAACTCTGGGGCCAACGTCCTGACTTTC CASSVRDSNSGANVLTF
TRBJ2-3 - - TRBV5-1 TGCGCCAGCAGCTTCTTCAGGACTAGCACAGATACGCAGTATTTT CASSFFRTSTDTQYF
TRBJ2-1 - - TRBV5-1 TGCGCCAGCAGCTTCCCCGACCGGGGCGGGACGCAGTTCTTC CASSFPDRGGTQFF
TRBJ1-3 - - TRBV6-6 TGTGCCAGCAGTCAGGTATACGGAAACACCATATATTTT CASSQVYGNTIYF
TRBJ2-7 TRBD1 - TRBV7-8 TGTGCCAGCAGCTTAACCGGGACAGGCGCCTACGAGCAGTACTTC CASSLTGTGAYEQYF
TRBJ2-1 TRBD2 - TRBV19 TGTGCCAGTAGCGAGCTAGCGGGCCTCAATGAGCAGTTCTTC CASSELAGLNEQFF
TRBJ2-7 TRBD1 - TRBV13 TGTGCCAGCAGCCGTCGACAGGGGAGGTACGAGCAGTACTTC CASSRRQGRYEQYF
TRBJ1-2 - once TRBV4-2 TGTGCCAGCAGCCAAGATTCATCTCTTAACAGACTAGACTATGGCTACACCTTC CASSQDSSLNRLDYGYTF
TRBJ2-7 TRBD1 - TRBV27 TGTGCCAGCAGCCGCCTTACCGGGACAGGGGGCGTCGAGCAGTACTTC CASSRLTGTGGVEQYF
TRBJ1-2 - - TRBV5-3 TGTGCCAGCAGCTATGGCTATGGCTACACCTTC CASSYGYGYTF
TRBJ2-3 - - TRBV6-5 TGTGCCACTCTCCCAGATACGCAGTATTTT CATLPDTQYF
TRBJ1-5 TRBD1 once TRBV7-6 TGTGCCAGCAGCTTCAGGGGGGGTCAGCCCCAGCATTTT CASSFRGGQPQHF
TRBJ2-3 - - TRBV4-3 TGCGCCAGCAGCCAAGATAAGGGTGGGGATACGCAGTATTTT CASSQDKGGDTQYF
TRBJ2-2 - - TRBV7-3 TGTGCCAGCAGCTTAGGGCGGCAGGGGTTTGCCGGGGAGCTGTTTTTT CASSLGRQGFAGELFF